This T cell receptor (beta chain) is from a study of blood T cell repertoires in COVID-19. Overall study: COVID-19 samples from acute and convalescent phases originated in the United States, Italy and Spain. The analysed material was cDNA or gDNA that came from T cells, B-cell-depleted T cells, or PBMCs.

The CDR3 loop spans 14 amino acids. Per germline, CDR1 KGHSH and CDR2 LQKENI. The J segment lost 3 bases and the V segment lost 6 bases, leaving 8 bases of the junction unmatched. Per the authors' pipeline: From reference gene primer amplification, estimates of nucleated cell counts were derived. The table came from immunoSEQ multiplex PCR; TCRdb's copy has only in-frame clones and leaves some out. The V and J calls and clone size were taken over from that table, and D and trimming were inferred from the DNA. The profile shows around 150,000 clones, about 90% of them singletons. The sequenced sample was peripheral blood. The genes are TRBV18 and TRBJ2-7; 7 bases fit TRBD1. The receptor was isolated from a woman in her sixties or seventies with active or convalescent COVID-19. Written as DNA, the CDR3 is TGTGCCAGCTCCGGTAACAGGGGAGTCTACGAGCAGTACTTC. The encoded protein is CASSGNRGVYEQYF. The full variable domain, completed using reference TRBV18 and TRBJ2-7, is NAGVMQNPRHLVRRRGQEARLRCSPMKGHSHVYWYRQLPEEGLKFMVYLQKENIIDESGMPKERFSAEFPKEGPSILRIQQVVRGDSAAYFCASSGNRGVYEQYFGPGTRLTVT.